Listed below are T cell receptor beta chains from one sample, sequenced in a study of cytomegalovirus exposure and HLA in healthy donors. Some clones are missing from TCRdb's copy, which holds only in-frame ones; the method was immunoSEQ multiplex PCR. The data show some 80,000 clones, more than 50% seen once. Sequencing used PBMCs. The receptors come from a male donor in good health and CMV-seropositive. Each CDR3 is given with its conserved first and last residue. The order of the fields is D gene, clone size, V gene, J gene, CDR3 protein, CDR3 DNA. D genes are given only for firm matches. The size field is filled for only some rows; it gives once, few, many or a size class.

D gene: NA
clone size: NA
V gene: TRBV5-8
J gene: TRBJ2-7
CDR3 protein: CASRRQGGKNEQYF
CDR3 DNA: TGTGCCAGCAGGCGACAGGGCGGGAAGAACGAGCAGTACTTC

D gene: TRBD1
clone size: NA
V gene: TRBV7-9
J gene: TRBJ2-7
CDR3 protein: CASSLGGTGTYEQYF
CDR3 DNA: TGTGCCAGCAGCTTAGGGGGGACAGGGACCTACGAGCAGTACTTC

D gene: NA
clone size: NA
V gene: TRBV6-1
J gene: TRBJ1-5
CDR3 protein: CASGLQPQHF
CDR3 DNA: TGTGCTTCCGGTCTTCAGCCCCAGCATTTT

D gene: NA
clone size: NA
V gene: TRBV6-1
J gene: TRBJ2-1
CDR3 protein: CASSEASGTYNEQFF
CDR3 DNA: TGTGCCAGCAGTGAAGCATCCGGGACTTACAATGAGCAGTTCTTC

D gene: TRBD1
clone size: NA
V gene: TRBV12-5
J gene: TRBJ1-4
CDR3 protein: CASGSSGTGGEKLFF
CDR3 DNA: TGTGCTAGTGGTTCCTCCGGGACAGGGGGTGAAAAACTGTTTTTT

D gene: NA
clone size: few
V gene: TRBV7-9
J gene: TRBJ2-5
CDR3 protein: CASSLAAQQETQYF
CDR3 DNA: TGTGCCAGCAGCTTAGCGGCCCAACAAGAGACCCAGTACTTC

D gene: TRBD1
clone size: NA
V gene: TRBV6-5
J gene: TRBJ2-7
CDR3 protein: CASSPGTGLTYEQYF
CDR3 DNA: TGTGCCAGCAGTCCCGGGACAGGGCTAACCTACGAGCAGTACTTC

D gene: TRBD2
clone size: few
V gene: TRBV7-2
J gene: TRBJ2-3
CDR3 protein: CASSLVRGGAADTQYF
CDR3 DNA: TGTGCCAGCAGCTTAGTCCGCGGGGGGGCGGCAGATACGCAGTATTTT

D gene: NA
clone size: many
V gene: TRBV7-9
J gene: TRBJ1-3
CDR3 protein: CVFGSSGNTIYF
CDR3 DNA: TGTGTCTTTGGGAGCTCTGGAAACACCATATATTTT

D gene: TRBD1
clone size: NA
V gene: TRBV29-1
J gene: TRBJ2-1
CDR3 protein: CSVPGQGAGNEQFF
CDR3 DNA: TGCAGCGTCCCCGGACAGGGGGCGGGAAATGAGCAGTTCTTC

D gene: TRBD1
clone size: NA
V gene: TRBV11-2
J gene: TRBJ2-7
CDR3 protein: CASSLEGQGAIYEQYF
CDR3 DNA: TGTGCCAGCAGCTTAGAGGGACAGGGGGCTATCTACGAGCAGTACTTC

D gene: TRBD1
clone size: NA
V gene: TRBV6-5
J gene: TRBJ2-7
CDR3 protein: CASRKGQGRSEQYF
CDR3 DNA: TGTGCCAGCAGGAAGGGACAGGGAAGGAGCGAGCAGTACTTC

D gene: TRBD2
clone size: NA
V gene: TRBV10-3
J gene: TRBJ2-3
CDR3 protein: CAISDGGGYTDTQYF
CDR3 DNA: TGTGCCATCAGTGACGGCGGGGGGTACACAGATACGCAGTATTTT

D gene: NA
clone size: NA
V gene: TRBV9
J gene: TRBJ1-1
CDR3 protein: CASSVDDRITEAFF
CDR3 DNA: TGTGCCAGCAGCGTAGACGACAGGATCACTGAAGCTTTCTTT

D gene: TRBD1
clone size: NA
V gene: TRBV25-1
J gene: TRBJ2-7
CDR3 protein: CASRSRDRGDEQYF
CDR3 DNA: TGTGCCAGCAGGAGCCGGGACAGGGGGGACGAGCAGTACTTC

D gene: NA
clone size: NA
V gene: TRBV27
J gene: TRBJ1-5
CDR3 protein: CASSLTGFNQPQHF
CDR3 DNA: TGTGCCAGCAGTCTCACAGGGTTCAATCAGCCCCAGCATTTT

D gene: TRBD2
clone size: few
V gene: TRBV11-3
J gene: TRBJ2-7
CDR3 protein: CASSDGTSGKKYF
CDR3 DNA: TGTGCCAGCAGCGACGGGACTAGCGGTAAGAAGTACTTC

D gene: TRBD1
clone size: NA
V gene: TRBV7-9
J gene: TRBJ2-1
CDR3 protein: CASSPWVVGQGLGEQFF
CDR3 DNA: TGTGCCAGCAGCCCCTGGGTCGTTGGACAGGGGCTTGGTGAGCAGTTCTTC

D gene: NA
clone size: NA
V gene: TRBV7-2
J gene: TRBJ2-7
CDR3 protein: CASSHGGGVPSYEQYF
CDR3 DNA: TGTGCCAGCAGCCACGGCGGCGGGGTCCCCTCCTACGAGCAGTACTTC

D gene: NA
clone size: NA
V gene: TRBV7-9
J gene: TRBJ2-1
CDR3 protein: CASSSPLSAGNEQFF
CDR3 DNA: TGTGCCAGCAGCTCACCCCTTTCGGCGGGCAATGAGCAGTTCTTC

D gene: TRBD2
clone size: NA
V gene: TRBV7-3
J gene: TRBJ2-3
CDR3 protein: CASSLGLVPSTDTQYF
CDR3 DNA: TGTGCCAGCAGCCTGGGACTAGTGCCTAGCACAGATACGCAGTATTTT

D gene: NA
clone size: few
V gene: TRBV27
J gene: TRBJ2-3
CDR3 protein: CASSLSFSTDTQYF
CDR3 DNA: TGTGCCAGCAGTTTGAGCTTTAGCACAGATACGCAGTATTTT

D gene: NA
clone size: NA
V gene: TRBV9
J gene: TRBJ2-6
CDR3 protein: CASSLRLQSTDSGANVLTF
CDR3 DNA: TGTGCCAGCAGCCTTCGTTTACAGTCGACCGACTCTGGGGCCAACGTCCTGACTTTC

D gene: TRBD1
clone size: few
V gene: TRBV7-2
J gene: TRBJ2-3
CDR3 protein: CASSKGQATDTQYF
CDR3 DNA: TGTGCCAGCAGCAAGGGACAGGCCACAGATACGCAGTATTTT

D gene: TRBD2
clone size: NA
V gene: TRBV19
J gene: TRBJ2-7
CDR3 protein: CASSGASGPRSSYEQYF
CDR3 DNA: TGTGCCAGTAGTGGGGCTAGCGGGCCTCGGTCCTCCTACGAGCAGTACTTC

D gene: NA
clone size: NA
V gene: TRBV7-2
J gene: TRBJ2-5
CDR3 protein: CASGPGRETQYF
CDR3 DNA: TGTGCCAGCGGTCCAGGGCGGGAGACCCAGTACTTC

D gene: NA
clone size: few
V gene: TRBV11-2
J gene: TRBJ1-6
CDR3 protein: CASSEIPTAYNSPLHF
CDR3 DNA: TGTGCCAGCAGCGAGATCCCGACAGCATATAATTCACCCCTCCACTTT

D gene: TRBD1
clone size: few
V gene: TRBV7-9
J gene: TRBJ2-5
CDR3 protein: CASSLSRGGGKIGETQYF
CDR3 DNA: TGTGCCAGCAGCTTATCGAGAGGGGGCGGTAAAATAGGAGAGACCCAGTACTTC

D gene: TRBD1
clone size: NA
V gene: TRBV6-5
J gene: TRBJ1-3
CDR3 protein: CASSYGGQGSGNTIYF
CDR3 DNA: TGTGCCAGCAGTTACGGAGGACAGGGCTCTGGAAACACCATATATTTT

D gene: TRBD1
clone size: NA
V gene: TRBV7-2
J gene: TRBJ1-2
CDR3 protein: CASTNQGEYYGYTF
CDR3 DNA: TGTGCCAGCACCAATCAGGGGGAATACTATGGCTACACCTTC

D gene: TRBD1
clone size: NA
V gene: TRBV7-2
J gene: TRBJ2-7
CDR3 protein: CASSLKTGTPSSYEQYF
CDR3 DNA: TGTGCCAGCAGCTTGAAGACAGGGACCCCCTCCTCCTACGAGCAGTACTTC

D gene: NA
clone size: NA
V gene: TRBV5-1
J gene: TRBJ2-7
CDR3 protein: CASSLGVGGYYEQYF
CDR3 DNA: TGCGCCAGCAGCTTGGGAGTAGGGGGATACTACGAGCAGTACTTC

D gene: NA
clone size: NA
V gene: TRBV2
J gene: TRBJ2-3
CDR3 protein: CASRRQGRERVDTQYF
CDR3 DNA: TGTGCCAGCAGACGACAGGGGCGGGAGCGGGTAGATACGCAGTATTTT

D gene: TRBD1
clone size: NA
V gene: TRBV7-9
J gene: TRBJ1-2
CDR3 protein: CASSPSGGQGGRDYGYTF
CDR3 DNA: TGTGCCAGCAGCCCATCGGGGGGACAGGGGGGAAGGGACTATGGCTACACCTTC

D gene: NA
clone size: once
V gene: TRBV28
J gene: TRBJ2-4
CDR3 protein: CATYSGLIQYF
CDR3 DNA: TGTGCCACTTACTCAGGGTTAATTCAGTACTTC

D gene: NA
clone size: NA
V gene: TRBV5-1
J gene: TRBJ2-3
CDR3 protein: CASSLDRVEDTQYF
CDR3 DNA: TGCGCCAGCAGCTTGGACAGGGTTGAGGATACGCAGTATTTT

D gene: NA
clone size: NA
V gene: TRBV5-8
J gene: TRBJ1-1
CDR3 protein: CASTPLGGRKAEAFF
CDR3 DNA: TGTGCCAGCACCCCACTCGGGGGGCGCAAGGCTGAAGCTTTCTTT